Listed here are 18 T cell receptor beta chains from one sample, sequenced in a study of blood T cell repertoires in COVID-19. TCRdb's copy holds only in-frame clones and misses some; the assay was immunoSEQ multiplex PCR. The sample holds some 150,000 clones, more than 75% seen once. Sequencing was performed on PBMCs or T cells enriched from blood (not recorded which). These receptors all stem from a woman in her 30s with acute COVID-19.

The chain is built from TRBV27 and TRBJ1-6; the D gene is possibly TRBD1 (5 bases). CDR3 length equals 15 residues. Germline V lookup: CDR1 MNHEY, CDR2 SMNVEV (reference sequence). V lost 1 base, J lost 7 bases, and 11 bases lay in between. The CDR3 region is CASSLLGQGNSPLHF. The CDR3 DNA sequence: TGTGCCAGCAGTTTATTGGGGCAGGGAAATTCACCCCTCCACTTT.

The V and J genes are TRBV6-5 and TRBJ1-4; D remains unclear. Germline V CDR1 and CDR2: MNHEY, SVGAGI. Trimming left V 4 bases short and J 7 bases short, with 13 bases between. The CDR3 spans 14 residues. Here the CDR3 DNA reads TGTGCCAGCAGTTCCCGGGTACGGGGTGAAAAACTGTTTTTT. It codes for CASSSRVRGEKLFF.

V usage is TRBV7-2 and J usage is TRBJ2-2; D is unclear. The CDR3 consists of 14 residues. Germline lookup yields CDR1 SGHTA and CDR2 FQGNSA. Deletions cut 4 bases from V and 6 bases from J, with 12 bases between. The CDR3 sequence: CASSSLYIAGELFF. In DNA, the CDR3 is TGTGCCAGCAGCTCCCTGTATATCGCCGGGGAGCTGTTTTTT.

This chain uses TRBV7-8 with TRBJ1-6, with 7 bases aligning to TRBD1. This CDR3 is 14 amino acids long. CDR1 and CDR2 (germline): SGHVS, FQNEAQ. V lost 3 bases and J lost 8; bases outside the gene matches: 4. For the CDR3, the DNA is TGTGCCAGCAGCTTCACAGGGGTTGATTCACCCCTCCACTTT. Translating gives CASSFTGVDSPLHF.

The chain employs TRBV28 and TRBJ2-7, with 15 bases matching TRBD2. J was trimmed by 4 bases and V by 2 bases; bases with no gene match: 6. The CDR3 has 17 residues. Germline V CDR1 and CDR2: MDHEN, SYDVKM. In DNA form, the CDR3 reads TGTGCCAGCAGTTTAGCAGGACTAGCGGGAGGGACGTACGAGCAGTACTTC. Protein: CASSLAGLAGGTYEQYF.

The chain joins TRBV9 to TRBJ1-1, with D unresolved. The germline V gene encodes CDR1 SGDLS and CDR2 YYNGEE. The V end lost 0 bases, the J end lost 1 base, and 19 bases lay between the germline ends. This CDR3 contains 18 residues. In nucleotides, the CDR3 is TGTGCCAGCAGCGTAGCCCAGAATCGGGGTGAACGGAACACTGAAGCTTTCTTT. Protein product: CASSVAQNRGERNTEAFF. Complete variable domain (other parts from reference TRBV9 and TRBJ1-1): DSGVTQTPKHLITATGQRVTLRCSPRSGDLSVYWYQQSLDQGLQFLIQYYNGEERAKGNILERFSAQQFPDLHSELNLSSLELGDSALYFCASSVAQNRGERNTEAFFGQGTRLTVV.

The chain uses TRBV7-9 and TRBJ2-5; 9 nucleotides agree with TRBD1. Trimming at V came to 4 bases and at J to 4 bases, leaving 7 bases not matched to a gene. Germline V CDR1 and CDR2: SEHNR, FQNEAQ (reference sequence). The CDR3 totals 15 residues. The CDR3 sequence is CASSSAQGAGETQYF. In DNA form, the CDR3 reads TGTGCCAGCAGCTCCGCACAGGGGGCGGGAGAGACCCAGTACTTC.

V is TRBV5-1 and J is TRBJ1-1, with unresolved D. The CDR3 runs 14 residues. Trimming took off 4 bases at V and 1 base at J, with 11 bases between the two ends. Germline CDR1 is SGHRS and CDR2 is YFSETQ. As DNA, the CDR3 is TGCGCCAGCAGCCGGGTCGGAGAGAACACTGAAGCTTTCTTT. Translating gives CASSRVGENTEAFF.

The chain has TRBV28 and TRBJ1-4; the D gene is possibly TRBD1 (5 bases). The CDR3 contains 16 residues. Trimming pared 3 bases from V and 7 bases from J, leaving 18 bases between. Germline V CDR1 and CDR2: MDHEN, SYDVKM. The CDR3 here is CASSFPAEGYSEKLFF. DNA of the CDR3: TGTGCCAGCAGTTTCCCCGCGGAGGGGTATAGTGAAAAACTGTTTTTT.

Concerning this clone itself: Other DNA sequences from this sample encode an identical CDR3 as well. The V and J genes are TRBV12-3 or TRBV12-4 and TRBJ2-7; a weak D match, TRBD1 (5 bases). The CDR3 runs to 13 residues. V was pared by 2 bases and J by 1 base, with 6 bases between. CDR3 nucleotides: TGTGCCAGCAGTTTAACAGGTTCCTACGAGCAGTACTTC. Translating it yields CASSLTGSYEQYF.

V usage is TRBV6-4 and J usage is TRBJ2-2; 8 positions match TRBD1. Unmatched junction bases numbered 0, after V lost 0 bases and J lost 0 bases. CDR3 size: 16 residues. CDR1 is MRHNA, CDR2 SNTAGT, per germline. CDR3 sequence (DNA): TGTGCCAGCAGTGACTCGGGACAGGCGAACACCGGGGAGCTGTTTTTT. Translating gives CASSDSGQANTGELFF.

CDR3: CAKADRGGRKNHNEQFF. CDR3 in DNA: TGTGCCAAAGCGGACAGGGGCGGGAGGAAAAATCACAATGAGCAGTTCTTC. The J gene is TRBJ2-1, the V gene TRBV28, with D possibly TRBD1 on 9 matching bases. The CDR3 loop spans 17 amino acids. The germline gives CDR1 MDHEN, CDR2 SYDVKM. Trimming removed 10 bases from V and 5 bases from J, with 27 bases in between.

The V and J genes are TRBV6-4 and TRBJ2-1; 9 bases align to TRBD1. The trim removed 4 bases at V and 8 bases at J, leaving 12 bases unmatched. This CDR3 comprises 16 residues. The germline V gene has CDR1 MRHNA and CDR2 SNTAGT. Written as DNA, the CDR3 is TGTGCCAGCAGTGGGGAAAGGACAGGGGAGGTGGATGAGCAGTTCTTC. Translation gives CASSGERTGEVDEQFF.

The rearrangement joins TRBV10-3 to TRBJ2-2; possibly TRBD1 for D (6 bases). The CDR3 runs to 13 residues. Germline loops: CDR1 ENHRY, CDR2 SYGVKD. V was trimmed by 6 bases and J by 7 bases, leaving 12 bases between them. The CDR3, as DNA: TGTGCCATCAGCGAGGACAGCCTCGGGGAGCTGTTTTTT. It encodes CAISEDSLGELFF.

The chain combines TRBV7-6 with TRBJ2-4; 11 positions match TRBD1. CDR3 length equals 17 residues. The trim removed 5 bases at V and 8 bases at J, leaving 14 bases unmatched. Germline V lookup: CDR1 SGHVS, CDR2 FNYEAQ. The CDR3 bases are TGTGCCAGCAGCCGAGGGGGACAGGGGGGTCTTTGGGACATTCAGTACTTC. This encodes CASSRGGQGGLWDIQYF.

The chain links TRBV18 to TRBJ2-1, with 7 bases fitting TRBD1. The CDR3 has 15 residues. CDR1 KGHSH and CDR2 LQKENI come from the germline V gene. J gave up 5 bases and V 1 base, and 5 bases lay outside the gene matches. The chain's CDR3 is CASSPQQGSHNEQFF. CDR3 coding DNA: TGTGCCAGCTCACCACAACAGGGGAGCCACAATGAGCAGTTCTTC.

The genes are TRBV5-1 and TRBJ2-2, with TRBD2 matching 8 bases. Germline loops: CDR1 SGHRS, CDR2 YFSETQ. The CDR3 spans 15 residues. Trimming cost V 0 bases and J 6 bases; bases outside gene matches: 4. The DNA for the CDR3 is TGCGCCAGCAGCTTGGTGGGACTAGGGGCCGGGGAGCTGTTTTTT. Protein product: CASSLVGLGAGELFF.

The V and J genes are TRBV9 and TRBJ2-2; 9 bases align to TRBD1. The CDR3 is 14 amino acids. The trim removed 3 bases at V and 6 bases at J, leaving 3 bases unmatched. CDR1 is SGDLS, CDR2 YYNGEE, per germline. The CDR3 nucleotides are TGTGCCAGCAGCGGAGACAGGGGGTCCGGGGAGCTGTTTTTT. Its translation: CASSGDRGSGELFF.